These 10 T cell receptor beta chains were all obtained from the same sample, sequenced in a study of T cells in Graves' hyperthyroidism and ophthalmopathy. The CDR3 regions of TCR beta were amplified from RNA transcripts. Using the HTBI primer set, a first-round RT-PCR was run on the TCR CDR3. TCRdb independently ran MiXCR on the multiplex PCR reads; one entry per CDR3 protein. Of about 620,000 distinct CDR3 sequences detected, roughly 17% appear once; the ten largest clones hold 3.5% to 4%. Sequenced material: blood. Receptors originate from a woman aged 30 to 39 with Graves' hyperthyroidism.

The sample holds a few counts of this clonotype. This chain's CDR3 is CASSPFLGLNTEAFF. As DNA, the CDR3 is TGTGCCAGCAGTCCCTTTTTAGGTTTGAACACTGAAGCTTTCTTT. This chain links TRBV27 with TRBJ1-1, with D unresolved. Trimming removed 5 bases from V and 0 bases from J, with 13 bases in between. Per the germline V gene, CDR1 is MNHEY and CDR2 is SMNVEV (reference sequence). The CDR3 is 15 residues long.

The table lists this clonotype with many counts. The chain carries TRBV6-2 or TRBV6-3 and TRBJ2-7; 8 bases are a match to TRBD1. The trim removed 10 bases at V and 5 bases at J, leaving 10 bases unmatched. Per germline, CDR1 MNHEY and CDR2 SVGEGT. The CDR3 has 13 residues. The CDR3 spells CATADRAGNEQYF. CDR3 in DNA: TGTGCCACTGCGGACAGGGCTGGGAACGAGCAGTACTTC.

This clonotype was found many times. The chain recombines TRBV27 with TRBJ2-3; 8 positions agree with TRBD2. Per germline, CDR1 MNHEY and CDR2 SMNVEV (reference sequence). V trimming: 6 bases; J trimming: 5 bases; junction bases outside the gene matches: 4. The CDR3 runs to 13 residues. CDR3 in DNA: TGTGCCAGCAGCGGGAGGGCCAAAGATACGCAGTATTTT. It translates to CASSGRAKDTQYF.

This clonotype was seen a few times. Sequence at one end of the junction differs from germline and may be a read error. J is TRBJ2-7 and V is TRBV5-1, with D perhaps being TRBD1 or TRBD2 (6 bases each). The CDR3 spans 15 residues. CDR1 is SGHRS and CDR2 is YFSETQ in the germline V gene. CDR3 nucleotide sequence: TGCGCCAACAGCTTGGAAGTGACGGGGGCGGGCGAGCAGTACTTC. Its protein is CANSLEVTGAGEQYF.

This clonotype was seen repeatedly, ten times or more. The V gene is TRBV20-1, the J gene TRBJ2-5, with 8 bases identical to TRBD2. Germline V gene sequence: CDR1 DFQATT, CDR2 SNEGSKA (reference sequence). This CDR3 is 13 amino acids long. V shed 8 bases and J 12 bases; nucleotides not matched to a gene: 17. The CDR3 protein is CSPTAGTSFREYF. The CDR3, as DNA: TGCAGTCCCACAGCCGGGACTAGTTTTCGGGAGTACTTC.

This clonotype was seen only a few times. The chain links TRBV29-1 to TRBJ2-3; 10 bases are a match to TRBD2. J gave up 4 bases and V 4 bases, and 5 bases lay outside the gene matches. The V gene's germline CDR1 is SQVTM and CDR2 ANQGSEA. The CDR3 loop spans 14 amino acids. The CDR3 region is CSVGIAGGPDTQYF. The CDR3 bases are TGCAGCGTTGGGATAGCGGGAGGACCAGATACGCAGTATTTT.

In its sample, this clonotype was seen many times. The chain combines TRBV20-1 with TRBJ2-1; tentatively, D is TRBD2 (7 bases). The germline V gene has CDR1 DFQATT and CDR2 SNEGSKA (reference sequence). V lost 5 bases to trimming and J lost 7 bases, with 12 bases between them. This CDR3 spans 12 amino acids. CDR3 DNA: TGCAGTGCTTACAGGGAGGGTAATGAGCAGTTCTTC. This encodes CSAYREGNEQFF.

V usage is TRBV28 and J usage is TRBJ2-1; D may be TRBD1 or TRBD2 (6 bases each). Germline loops: CDR1 MDHEN, CDR2 SYDVKM. The CDR3 length is 14 residues. With 6 bases removed from V and 5 bases from J, the gap between germline ends came to 14 bases. This chain's CDR3 is CASSSRGHNNEQFF. CDR3 sequence (DNA): TGTGCCAGCAGCTCTCGGGGGCATAACAATGAGCAGTTCTTC.

This clonotype was seen only a few times. This rearrangement joins TRBV5-1 to TRBJ2-5, with 7 bases aligning to TRBD1. This CDR3 is built from 15 residues. The V segment lost 1 base and the J segment 2 bases; nucleotides outside the gene matches: 5. Germline V gene lookup returns CDR1 SGHRS and CDR2 YFSETQ. CDR3 sequence: CASSLLQGNQETQYF. In nucleotides, the CDR3 is TGCGCCAGCAGCTTGTTACAGGGGAATCAAGAGACCCAGTACTTC.

J is TRBJ2-2 and V is TRBV28, with D possibly TRBD2 on 6 matching bases. Germline V lookup: CDR1 MDHEN, CDR2 SYDVKM. The CDR3 is 18 amino acids. V lost 8 bases and J 0 bases, leaving 22 bases between the germline ends. The CDR3 DNA sequence: TGTGCCAGCTCAAGCATAAGCGGGTCGACATCGAACACCGGGGAGCTGTTTTTT. Residues: CASSSISGSTSNTGELFF.